The text below deals with one T cell receptor (beta chain). CDR1 and CDR2 from the germline V gene are DFQATT and SNEGSKA (reference sequence). V dropped 6 bases and J dropped 7; count of bases not matched to a gene: 10. The CDR3 sequence is 15 residues long. A single record per CDR3 protein comes from TCRdb applying MiXCR to the 5' RACE reads. Seen here are 540,000 or so distinct CDR3 sequences, approximately 20% observed once, and the top ten hold about 0.5%. This specimen comes from a study of identical twins. The data also belong to a second study, concerning yellow fever vaccine responses in identical twins.

The sequenced sample consisted of CD4+ T cells sorted from blood. The receptor's source is a woman aged 18-35 years in good health. V usage is TRBV20-1 and J usage is TRBJ1-6; TRBD1 matches 9 bases. Here the CDR3 reads CSATRTGEANSPLHF. The CDR3 nucleotides read TGCAGTGCCACCCGGACAGGGGAGGCGAATTCACCCCTCCACTTT.